These 17 T cell receptor beta chains originate from one sample sequenced in a study of prognosis after radiotherapy for stage I lung cancer. TCR beta CDR3 was amplified from genomic DNA by two-round multiplex PCR. First-round PCR used primers specific to each TRBV and TRBJ gene. TCRdb re-analysed the multiplex PCR reads in MiXCR, keeping a single row per CDR3 protein. The table has about 36,000 distinct CDR3 sequences, around 30% seen once; the top ten hold 25% to 30%. Material: PBMCs, obtained before or after stereotactic body radiation therapy (not recorded which). These TCRs come from a donor of 50 years or more with non-small cell lung cancer.

Regarding this clonotype: This CDR3 fails to terminate in the conserved phenylalanine or tryptophan, so it likely reflects a read error. The J gene is TRBJ1-6, the V gene TRBV5-4; no clear D gene. Germline V gives CDR1 SGHNT, CDR2 YYREEE (reference sequence). The CDR3 extends over 15 amino acids. Trimming removed 0 bases from V and 6 bases from J, with 10 bases in between. The CDR3 loop is CASSLDAVINSPLHY. DNA of the CDR3: TGTGCCAGCAGCTTGGACGCAGTTATTAATTCACCCCTCCACTAT.

This clonotype was detected ten times or more. V and J are TRBV3-1 and TRBJ2-3, with 12 bases matching TRBD2. Trimming cost V 5 bases and J 5 bases; bases outside gene matches: 11. This CDR3 has 17 amino acids. Germline CDR1 reads LGHDT; CDR2 reads YNNKEL (reference sequence). CDR3 nucleotide sequence: TGTGCCAGCAGCACCCATAGAACTAGCGGGGGGAAAGATACGCAGTATTTT. Translated, it gives CASSTHRTSGGKDTQYF.

This clonotype appeared many times. The chain joins TRBV5-1 to TRBJ2-7, with TRBD1 matching over 8 bases. This CDR3 is built from 14 residues. J gave up 3 bases and V 5 bases, and 7 bases lay outside the gene matches. CDR1 SGHRS and CDR2 YFSETQ come from the germline V gene. CDR3 DNA sequence: TGCGCCAGCAGTACGGACAGGGCGGGCTACGAGCAGTACTTC. Protein: CASSTDRAGYEQYF.

This clonotype was observed at least ten times. V usage is TRBV6-5 and J usage is TRBJ1-1; D is unresolved. This CDR3 is built from 13 residues. V was trimmed by 2 bases and J by 2 bases, leaving 6 bases between them. From germline, CDR1 is MNHEY and CDR2 SVGAGI. The CDR3 coding sequence is TGTGCCAGCAGTTACGACTATAACACTGAAGCTTTCTTT. Residues: CASSYDYNTEAFF.

This clonotype was detected many times. The gene calls are TRBV18 and TRBJ1-3; maybe TRBD1 (6 bases). Germline V lookup: CDR1 KGHSH, CDR2 LQKENI. Trimming took off 4 bases at V and 0 bases at J, with 16 bases between the two ends. CDR3 length: 17 amino acids. DNA for the CDR3: TGTGCCAGCTCACGCGACAGAGGACAGCCCTCTGGAAACACCATATATTTT. It codes for CASSRDRGQPSGNTIYF.

This clonotype was recorded many times. The chain recombines TRBV19 with TRBJ1-2, with 9 bases aligning to TRBD1. The CDR3 is made up of 14 amino acids. The germline gives CDR1 LNHDA, CDR2 SQIVND (reference sequence). The junction had 3 bases not matched to a gene; V was cut back by 4 bases and J by 3 bases. The CDR3 nucleotides are TGTGCCAGTAGTACAGACAGGGGGGACTATGGCTACACCTTC. Protein sequence: CASSTDRGDYGYTF.

This clonotype has at least ten counts. The chain's CDR3 is CAVLRQRGEKLFF. The CDR3 bases are TGTGCCGTGTTAAGACAGCGTGGGGAAAAACTGTTTTTT. The chain uses TRBV6-1 and TRBJ1-4; tentatively, D is TRBD1 (5 bases). The CDR3 extends over 13 amino acids. V lost 11 bases, J lost 8 bases, and 18 bases lay in between. The germline CDR1 and CDR2 sequences are MNHNS and SASEGT.

In its sample, this clonotype was seen many times. The V and J genes are TRBV28 and TRBJ1-2; D call uncertain. CDR1 and CDR2 from the germline V gene are MDHEN and SYDVKM. V dropped 3 bases and J dropped 5 bases, with 10 bases sitting between them. This CDR3 contains 13 residues. This CDR3 reads CASSLGGSYGYTF. CDR3 DNA sequence: TGTGCCAGCAGTTTGGGAGGGTCTTATGGCTACACCTTC.

The sample holds many counts of this clonotype. This chain joins TRBV2 and TRBJ2-2, with D perhaps TRBD2 (6 bases). The V gene lost 6 bases and the J gene lost 0 bases, with 14 bases spanning the gap. Germline values: CDR1 SNHLY, CDR2 FYNNEI. This CDR3 region has 16 residues. CDR3 coding DNA: TGTGCCAGCAGGGCACTGGGAGGATCGAACACCGGGGAGCTGTTTTTT. Protein sequence: CASRALGGSNTGELFF.

Only a few counts were recorded for this clonotype. The J gene is TRBJ1-2, the V gene TRBV12-3 or TRBV12-4, with TRBD1 as a possible D gene (5 bases). V shed 1 base and J shed 6 bases, with 12 bases lying between them. This CDR3 spans 14 amino acids. CDR3 residues: CASSLGGSANGYTF. The CDR3 nucleotides read TGTGCCAGCAGTTTAGGGGGGTCCGCCAATGGCTACACCTTC.

The chain carries TRBV11-2 and TRBJ2-7; 13 positions agree with TRBD2. Germline trimming cut 4 bases from V and 2 bases from J; bases unmatched to any gene: 2. The CDR3 consists of 15 residues. Germline CDR1 and CDR2: SGHAT and FQNNGV. The DNA for the CDR3 is TGTGCCAGCAGCTCTGGGACTAGCGGGGCCTACGAGCAGTACTTC. Amino acid sequence: CASSSGTSGAYEQYF. The full variable domain, in which reference TRBV11-2 and TRBJ2-7 provide the parts outside the CDR3, is EAGVAQSPRYKIIEKRQSVAFWCNPISGHATLYWYQQILGQGPKLLIQFQNNGVVDDSQLPKDRFSAERLKGVDSTLKIQPAKLEDSAVYLCASSSGTSGAYEQYFGPGTRLTVT.

This rearrangement joins TRBV28 to TRBJ1-3, with D perhaps TRBD1 (5 bases). Trimming stripped 6 bases from V and 4 bases from J, with 16 bases between. From germline, CDR1 is MDHEN and CDR2 SYDVKM. The CDR3 covers 15 residues. CDR3 sequence reads: CASSSRDGRGNTIYF. CDR3 coding DNA: TGTGCCAGCAGCTCCCGGGACGGGCGAGGAAACACCATATATTTT.

Concerning this clonotype itself: This may stem from a read error, because a much larger clone lies one nucleotide away. J is TRBJ2-5 and V is TRBV10-2, with 8 nucleotides matching TRBD1. Per germline, CDR1 WSHSY and CDR2 SAAADI. This CDR3 spans 14 amino acids. Germline trimming cut 3 bases from V and 3 bases from J; bases unmatched to any gene: 3. The CDR3 loop is CASSDNRGKETQYF. CDR3 in DNA: TGCGCCAGCAGTGACAACAGGGGGAAAGAGACCCAGTACTTC.

This clonotype came up many times. The V and J genes are TRBV6-1 and TRBJ1-1; TRBD1 matches at 8 bases. Germline CDR1 is MNHNS and CDR2 is SASEGT. There are 15 residues in the CDR3. V gave up 5 bases and J gave up 5 bases; unmatched junction bases: 10. The CDR3 DNA sequence: TGTGCCAGCAGTCCGTCCAGGGGGCGCGGTACTGAAGCTTTCTTT. Translation: CASSPSRGRGTEAFF.

This clonotype was recorded at least ten times. In nucleotides, the CDR3 is TGCAGCGTTTCTGGCGGGAACTACGAGCAGTACTTC. Translation gives CSVSGGNYEQYF. The chain recombines TRBV29-1 with TRBJ2-7, with a tentative D call TRBD2 (6 bases). V was shortened by 5 bases and J by 3 bases, with 11 bases between the two germline ends. The CDR3 is 12 residues long. Germline V gene sequence: CDR1 SQVTM, CDR2 ANQGSEA.

This clonotype occurred many times. The chain couples TRBV28 to TRBJ1-5; possibly TRBD1 for D (6 bases). Germline V gives CDR1 MDHEN, CDR2 SYDVKM. This CDR3 is 15 amino acids long. V gave up 2 bases and J gave up 4 bases, with 12 bases separating them. The CDR3 loop is CASSLRQGMNQPQHF. CDR3 nucleotide sequence: TGTGCCAGCAGTTTACGTCAGGGGATGAATCAGCCCCAGCATTTT. The entire variable domain, with the rest obtained from reference TRBV28 and TRBJ1-5, is as follows: DVKVTQSSRYLVKRTGEKVFLECVQDMDHENMFWYRQDPGLGLRLIYFSYDVKMKEKGDIPEGYSVSREKKERFSLILESASTNQTSMYLCASSLRQGMNQPQHFGDGTRLSIL.

This clonotype was observed many times. The chain links TRBV6-1 to TRBJ1-2, with D perhaps TRBD1 (6 bases). Germline V gene sequence: CDR1 MNHNS, CDR2 SASEGT. The CDR3 runs to 14 residues. Trimming pared 4 bases from V and 1 base from J, leaving 10 bases between. CDR3 residues: CASSARQDNYGYTF. CDR3 nucleotides: TGTGCCAGCAGTGCCCGACAGGATAACTATGGCTACACCTTC.